The next 32 T cell receptor beta chains were all read from a single sample in a study of CD8 T cells in ankylosing spondylitis. TCRdb re-analysed the 5' RACE reads in MiXCR, keeping a single row per CDR3 protein. The data hold around 160,000 distinct CDR3 sequences, with around a tenth observed a single time. The sample comprised blood, either unsorted or a sorted T cell fraction (not recorded which). Receptors originate from a male donor with ankylosing spondylitis or in good health (not recorded which).

This clonotype has ten or more counts. CDR3 protein: CSALGQGDGYTF. DNA for the CDR3: TGCAGTGCTCTGGGACAGGGGGATGGCTACACCTTC. The chain employs TRBV20-1 and TRBJ1-2, with 11 nucleotides matching TRBD1. The CDR3 is 12 amino acids. V dropped 5 bases and J dropped 6; count of bases not matched to a gene: 2. The germline gives CDR1 DFQATT, CDR2 SNEGSKA (reference sequence).

J is TRBJ2-1 and V is TRBV5-5; D gene ambiguous. Germline assignment: CDR1 SGHKS and CDR2 YYEKEE (reference sequence). CDR3 length: 12 amino acids. V lost 5 bases to trimming and J lost 7 bases, with 10 bases between them. Written as DNA, the CDR3 is TGTGCCAGCAGAGAGACTGGGAATGAGCAGTTCTTC. Protein product: CASRETGNEQFF.

This clonotype has a count of ten or more. The chain couples TRBV10-2 to TRBJ2-1; TRBD2 matches 11 bases. Germline V CDR1 and CDR2: WSHSY, SAAADI. The ends lost 3 bases at V and 6 bases at J; junction bases unmatched: 7. This CDR3 comprises 16 residues. The CDR3 nucleotides read TGCGCCAGCAGTGAATCCCTAGCGGGGGGAATCAATGAGCAGTTCTTC. This gives the protein CASSESLAGGINEQFF.

This clonotype was seen repeatedly, ten times or more. This chain uses TRBV7-9 with TRBJ2-2, with a possible D match to TRBD1 (6 bases). Germline CDR1 and CDR2: SEHNR and FQNEAQ (reference sequence). The ends were cut back, 5 bases at V and 8 bases at J, with 9 bases in the middle. The CDR3 contains 12 residues. CDR3 sequence reads: CASSHGQGELFF. DNA for the CDR3: TGTGCCAGCAGCCACGGACAGGGGGAGCTGTTTTTT.

The chain recombines TRBV5-1 with TRBJ2-7; no reliable D call. Germline loops: CDR1 SGHRS, CDR2 YFSETQ. V lost 2 bases and J lost 2, with 8 bases in between. The CDR3 contains 13 residues. CDR3 region: CASSFGGTYEQYF. CDR3 coding DNA: TGCGCCAGCAGCTTTGGCGGTACCTACGAGCAGTACTTC.

Of note for this clonotype: This may stem from a read error, because a much larger clone lies one nucleotide away. The chain has TRBV5-1 and TRBJ2-1; tentatively, D is TRBD1 or TRBD2 (5 bases each). Germline V gene lookup returns CDR1 SGHRS and CDR2 YFSETQ. This CDR3 comprises 14 residues. CDR3 DNA: TGCGTCAGCAGCTTGGGGACGAACACCAATGAGCAGTTCTTC. It codes for CVSSLGTNTNEQFF.

The chain recombines TRBV20-1 with TRBJ2-3; either TRBD1 or TRBD2 may supply D (5 bases each). This CDR3 is 14 amino acids long. V lost 3 bases and J lost 1, with 11 bases in between. Germline CDR1 DFQATT, CDR2 SNEGSKA (reference sequence). The CDR3 sequence: CSARGDRGTDTQYF. CDR3 in DNA: TGCAGTGCTAGGGGGGATCGGGGCACAGATACGCAGTATTTT.

The sample holds many counts of this clonotype. The V and J genes are TRBV5-1 and TRBJ2-7; D is undetermined. This CDR3 comprises 13 residues. Germline loops: CDR1 SGHRS, CDR2 YFSETQ. V was cut by 0 bases and J by 2 bases, with 6 bases left in between. CDR3 amino acids: CASSLVRAYEQYF. The CDR3 nucleotides are TGCGCCAGCAGCTTGGTTAGAGCCTACGAGCAGTACTTC.

The table lists this clonotype with many counts. The chain recombines TRBV11-2 with TRBJ2-3; no definite D call. The CDR3 runs 13 residues. V lost 1 base and J lost 2, with 4 bases in between. The germline V gene encodes CDR1 SGHAT and CDR2 FQNNGV. The CDR3 here is CASSLVPTDTQYF. CDR3 nucleotides: TGTGCCAGCAGCTTAGTCCCCACAGATACGCAGTATTTT.

This clonotype appeared many times. The chain employs TRBV12-3 or TRBV12-4 and TRBJ1-5; D perhaps matches TRBD1 (5 bases). Trimming took 3 bases from V and 2 from J, leaving 8 bases between them. This CDR3 is 14 amino acids long. CDR3: CASSFQGGNQPQHF. The CDR3 bases are TGTGCCAGCAGTTTCCAGGGCGGCAATCAGCCCCAGCATTTT.

This clonotype has only a few counts. This chain connects TRBV7-8 to TRBJ2-3; D ambiguous. The germline V gene has CDR1 SGHVS and CDR2 FQNEAQ. Trimming took 11 bases from V and 4 from J, leaving 25 bases between them. The CDR3 runs to 16 residues. Written as DNA, the CDR3 is TGTGCCTCCGGAGAACTGGACGCCCGTCCCCCAGATACGCAGTATTTT. It encodes CASGELDARPPDTQYF.

This clonotype was recorded at least ten times. For the CDR3, the DNA is TGTGCCAGCAGCCCACCCGGACAGGTCCGCTATGGCTACACCTTC. It is translated as CASSPPGQVRYGYTF. The chain recombines TRBV3-1 with TRBJ1-2; 7 nucleotides align to TRBD1. V dropped 4 bases and J dropped 4; count of bases not matched to a gene: 9. This CDR3 contains 15 residues. Germline CDR1 LGHDT, CDR2 YNNKEL (reference sequence).

This rearrangement joins TRBV7-9 to TRBJ1-1; D possibly corresponds to TRBD1 (6 bases). The germline V gene has CDR1 SEHNR and CDR2 FQNEAQ (reference sequence). The CDR3 is 14 residues long. The V end lost 7 bases, the J end lost 3 bases, and 15 bases lay between the germline ends. The CDR3 loop reads CASNGGGVDTEAFF. The CDR3 nucleotides read TGTGCCAGCAACGGAGGGGGGGTAGACACTGAAGCTTTCTTT.

The chain joins TRBV7-2 to TRBJ2-1, with 9 nucleotides matching TRBD1. CDR3 length: 15 residues. V lost 5 bases to trimming and J lost 4 bases; unmatched junction nucleotides: 6. Germline CDR1 SGHTA, CDR2 FQGNSA. The CDR3 DNA follows: TGTGCCAGCAGCCCAAGACAGGGGGTTTACAATGAGCAGTTCTTC. This encodes CASSPRQGVYNEQFF.

This chain connects TRBV28 to TRBJ1-2; 7 bases align to TRBD1. The V segment lost 6 bases and the J segment 5 bases; nucleotides outside the gene matches: 9. The CDR3 has 14 residues. Germline CDR1 and CDR2: MDHEN and SYDVKM. CDR3 residues: CASRQQGTFYGYTF. The CDR3 DNA follows: TGTGCCAGCAGACAACAGGGGACATTTTATGGCTACACCTTC.

This clonotype was seen only a few times. V and J are TRBV7-7 and TRBJ2-5, with a weak D call TRBD1 (6 bases). CDR3 length: 12 amino acids. Germline CDR1 SSHAT, CDR2 FNYEAQ (reference sequence). Trimming removed 5 bases from V and 4 bases from J, with 8 bases in between. Written as DNA, the CDR3 is TGTGCCAGCAGCACCAGGGGAGAGACCCAGTACTTC. Translated: CASSTRGETQYF.

This sequence joins TRBV13 and TRBJ1-4; D possibly corresponds to TRBD1 (5 bases). The CDR3 extends over 19 amino acids. Germline V lookup: CDR1 PRHDT, CDR2 FYEKMQ (reference sequence). CDR3 loop: CTISLTGGLGTTPNEKLFF. The CDR3 nucleotides are TGTACCATCAGTCTAACGGGGGGTCTGGGAACTACGCCTAATGAAAAACTGTTTTTT.

As to this clonotype: Given a much more abundant clone one base away, this may be a read error. A read error is likely, as this CDR3 ends without the conserved phenylalanine or tryptophan. The J gene is TRBJ1-1, the V gene TRBV12-3 or TRBV12-4; D perhaps matches TRBD1 (5 bases). Trimming took 7 bases from V and 5 from J, leaving 11 bases between them. This CDR3 spans 12 amino acids. Here the CDR3 DNA reads TGTGCCAGCACCGCCAAGGGGACTGAAGCTTTCGTT. This gives the protein CASTAKGTEAFV.

In its sample, this clonotype was seen a few times. The gene calls are TRBV7-9 and TRBJ2-3, with D tentatively TRBD1 (5 bases). V shed 5 bases and J shed 2 bases, with 17 bases lying between them. This CDR3 spans 16 amino acids. The germline CDR1 and CDR2 sequences are SEHNR and FQNEAQ (reference sequence). The CDR3 region is CASSPLRGMVTDTQYF. The CDR3 DNA follows: TGTGCCAGCAGCCCCTTAAGGGGAATGGTCACAGATACGCAGTATTTT. The entire variable domain, with the rest obtained from reference TRBV7-9 and TRBJ2-3, is as follows: DTGVSQNPRHKITKRGQNVTFRCDPISEHNRLYWYRQTLGQGPEFLTYFQNEAQLEKSRLLSDRFSAERPKGSFSTLEIQRTEQGDSAMYLCASSPLRGMVTDTQYFGPGTRLTVL.

This clonotype was seen many times. The J gene is TRBJ1-1, the V gene TRBV5-1; the D gene is possibly TRBD1 (5 bases). The CDR3 has 15 residues. V was pared by 1 base and J by 1 base, with 11 bases between. In germline, CDR1 is SGHRS, CDR2 YFSETQ. CDR3 protein: CASSLRAQGNTEAFF. In DNA, the CDR3 is TGCGCCAGCAGCTTGAGGGCTCAGGGGAACACTGAAGCTTTCTTT.

The V gene is TRBV20-1, the J gene TRBJ2-5; possible D gene TRBD1, 6 bases. The germline V and J ends were trimmed by 2 bases and 1 base, with 8 bases remaining between them. Germline V gene sequence: CDR1 DFQATT, CDR2 SNEGSKA (reference sequence). The length of the CDR3 is 13 residues. The CDR3 loop reads CSARFRGQETQYF. The CDR3, as DNA: TGCAGTGCTAGATTCAGGGGCCAAGAGACCCAGTACTTC.

This clonotype has ten or more counts. The chain is built from TRBV11-2 and TRBJ2-2, with D possibly matching TRBD2 (5 bases). The CDR3 totals 15 residues. From germline, CDR1 is SGHAT and CDR2 FQNNGV. Trimming stripped 1 base from V and 1 base from J, with 7 bases between. The CDR3 reads CASSLAGWNTGELFF. Here the CDR3 DNA reads TGTGCCAGCAGCTTAGCGGGGTGGAACACCGGGGAGCTGTTTTTT.

This clonotype was seen repeatedly, ten times or more. This chain uses TRBV5-1 with TRBJ1-1; 7 bases map to TRBD1. CDR3 length equals 15 residues. The germline gives CDR1 SGHRS, CDR2 YFSETQ. Trimming cost V 0 bases and J 5 bases; bases outside gene matches: 7. For the CDR3, the DNA is TGCGCCAGCAGCTTGGGTCTAGGGGGCCAAACTGAAGCTTTCTTT. Translating gives CASSLGLGGQTEAFF.

The gene calls are TRBV5-1 and TRBJ1-5, with TRBD1 matching 7 bases. CDR3 length equals 14 residues. With V trimmed by 5 bases and J by 6 bases, 8 bases remained unmatched. The germline V gene encodes CDR1 SGHRS and CDR2 YFSETQ. CDR3 sequence reads: CASSSRGEGQPQHF. DNA for the CDR3: TGCGCCAGCAGTTCCAGGGGGGAGGGTCAGCCCCAGCATTTT. Variable domain in full (rest from reference TRBV5-1 and TRBJ1-5): KAGVTQTPRYLIKTRGQQVTLSCSPISGHRSVSWYQQTPGQGLQFLFEYFSETQRNKGNFPGRFSGRQFSNSRSEMNVSTLELGDSALYLCASSSRGEGQPQHFGDGTRLSIL.

This clonotype was counted only a few times. The chain carries TRBV11-3 and TRBJ2-7; no firm D call. Germline-derived CDR1 and CDR2 are SGHNT and YENEEA. Between the trimmed V and J ends, which lost 6 bases and 3 bases, there was a span of 27 bases. This CDR3 comprises 18 residues. The CDR3 is CASSRLPLTSRSFYEQYF. CDR3 in DNA: TGTGCCAGCAGTAGACTGCCTCTAACCTCCCGGTCCTTCTACGAGCAGTACTTC.

This clonotype was counted ten times or more. The CDR3: CASSPTPGQWGYTF. The CDR3 bases are TGTGCCAGCAGCCCGACGCCCGGACAGTGGGGCTACACCTTC. This sequence joins TRBV12-3 or TRBV12-4 and TRBJ1-2; D may be TRBD1 (6 bases). CDR3 length: 14 amino acids. V lost 6 bases and J lost 8, with 19 bases in between.

The chain links TRBV18 to TRBJ1-3; D uncertain. Looked up from germline, CDR1 is KGHSH and CDR2 is LQKENI. The length of the CDR3 is 18 residues. The germline V and J ends were trimmed by 2 bases and 4 bases, with 21 bases remaining between them. CDR3: CASSPLFGQDTSGNTIYF. CDR3 DNA sequence: TGTGCCAGCTCACCATTATTCGGGCAGGATACCTCCGGAAACACCATATATTTT.

This clonotype was detected ten times or more. V is TRBV5-1 and J is TRBJ1-1; 8 nucleotides agree with TRBD1. This CDR3 contains 16 residues. Germline trimming cut 0 bases from V and 6 bases from J; bases unmatched to any gene: 10. The germline V gene encodes CDR1 SGHRS and CDR2 YFSETQ. The CDR3 loop is CASSLGTGRNGAEAFF. CDR3 DNA sequence: TGCGCCAGCAGCTTGGGGACAGGGAGGAACGGGGCTGAAGCTTTCTTT. Together with reference TRBV5-1 and TRBJ1-1, the CDR3 gives the full variable domain: KAGVTQTPRYLIKTRGQQVTLSCSPISGHRSVSWYQQTPGQGLQFLFEYFSETQRNKGNFPGRFSGRQFSNSRSEMNVSTLELGDSALYLCASSLGTGRNGAEAFFGQGTRLTVV.

This clonotype has a count of ten or more. The chain uses TRBV6-2 or TRBV6-3 and TRBJ2-3; D ambiguous. V was pared by 5 bases and J by 2 bases, with 5 bases between. CDR3 length: 12 amino acids. CDR1 and CDR2 from the germline V gene are MNHEY and SVGEGT. CDR3 region: CASSLFTDTQYF. The CDR3 nucleotides read TGTGCCAGCAGTCTCTTCACAGATACGCAGTATTTT.

This clonotype has at least ten counts. This chain uses TRBV7-2 with TRBJ2-1; D assignment may be TRBD1 or TRBD2 (5 bases each). The CDR3 is made up of 15 amino acids. Trimming shortened V by 3 bases and J by 4 bases, and 13 bases separated the two germline ends. Germline CDR1 SGHTA, CDR2 FQGNSA. The CDR3 region is CASSLVGDSYNEQFF. The CDR3 nucleotides read TGTGCCAGCAGCTTGGTGGGAGACAGTTACAATGAGCAGTTCTTC.

V gene TRBV6-1 combines with J gene TRBJ2-1; D may correspond to TRBD1 or TRBD2 (7 bases each). Germline V gives CDR1 MNHNS, CDR2 SASEGT. The V end was cut by 5 bases, the J end by 8 bases, with 19 bases between. The CDR3 totals 15 residues. In nucleotides, the CDR3 is TGTGCCAGCAGTCCATCGCGGGGAGGGGGCGATGAGCAGTTCTTC. Its protein is CASSPSRGGGDEQFF.

This clonotype was seen ten or more times. V usage is TRBV7-8 and J usage is TRBJ2-3; TRBD2 aligns across 10 bases. The CDR3 loop spans 16 amino acids. The junction had 10 bases not matched to a gene; V was cut back by 5 bases and J by 5 bases. Germline lookup yields CDR1 SGHVS and CDR2 FQNEAQ. The CDR3 DNA sequence: TGTGCCAGCAGCCCACTAACCTCTAGCGGGAGAGATACGCAGTATTTT. This sequence encodes CASSPLTSSGRDTQYF.